The clone carrying this T cell receptor (beta chain) was seen only a few times. Trimming left V 1 base short and J 6 bases short, with 9 bases between. The length of the CDR3 is 13 residues. Germline CDR1 and CDR2: KGHSH and LQKENI. This specimen belongs to a study of T cells after yellow fever vaccination. TCRdb fed the 5' RACE reads into MiXCR, producing one record per CDR3 protein. The sample includes about 340,000 distinct CDR3 sequences, under 15% of them seen just once. The rearrangement links TRBV18 to TRBJ1-2; no definite D call. This receptor was obtained from a man aged 18-30 years who received the YFV17D yellow fever vaccine. Material: CD4+ T cells sorted from PBMCs, obtained 15 days after the yellow fever booster vaccination. The CDR3 DNA follows: TGTGCCAGCTCACCACGATCCCAGGATGGCTACACCTTC. Translation: CASSPRSQDGYTF.